The 2 T cell receptor beta chains below were found in one sample sequenced in a study of blood T cell repertoires in COVID-19. This table comes from immunoSEQ multiplex PCR, and its TCRdb copy is limited to in-frame clones, with some not included. The table has roughly 59,000 clones, around 73% seen once. Sample: peripheral blood. The origin of the receptors is a man aged 80 or over with acute or convalescent COVID-19.

V is TRBV14 and J is TRBJ1-2; 7 nucleotides agree with TRBD1. Germline CDR1 is SGHDN and CDR2 is FVKESK. The J segment lost 4 bases and the V segment lost 10 bases, leaving 9 bases of the junction unmatched. This CDR3 comprises 13 residues. The CDR3 spells CATSITGAYGYTF. DNA of the CDR3: TGTGCCACCTCCATCACAGGGGCCTATGGCTACACCTTC.

For the CDR3, the DNA is TGCGCCAGCAGCCCGGACAGGGGGCAAGGCGGGGAGCTGTTTTTT. It yields the protein CASSPDRGQGGELFF. The chain carries TRBV5-1 and TRBJ2-2, with 11 bases matching TRBD1. The CDR3 spans 15 residues. The germline V gene has CDR1 SGHRS and CDR2 YFSETQ. The junction had 6 bases not matched to a gene; V was cut back by 4 bases and J by 7 bases.